This TCR beta chain was captured by sequencing in a study of memory CD4+ T cells and cytomegalovirus serostatus. For the study at large: This sample comes from healthy Belgian adults, roughly 9 CMV seropositive, about 25 seronegative.

From germline, CDR1 is SNHLY and CDR2 FYNNEI. This CDR3 is 15 amino acids long. V gave up 4 bases and J gave up 1 base, with 13 bases separating them. Method: immunoSEQ multiplex PCR; TCRdb's copy keeps in-frame clones and lacks some. In the table there are some 65,000 clones, roughly 75% of which are singletons. Single viable CD3+CD4+CD8-CD45RO+ cells were sorted as the memory CD4+ T cells. This clonotype originated in an adult in good health and CMV-seronegative. Some clones in this sample may be carry-over from other donors' samples. Sequences were obtained from memory CD4+ T cells from blood. This chain links TRBV2 with TRBJ2-5, with D possibly called TRBD1 or TRBD2 (5 bases each). This CDR3 reads CASSAWGIAQETQYF. The CDR3, as DNA: TGTGCCAGCAGTGCTTGGGGGATAGCCCAAGAGACCCAGTACTTC. Combining the CDR3 with reference TRBV2 and TRBJ2-5 gives the whole variable domain EPEVTQTPSHQVTQMGQEVILRCVPISNHLYFYWYRQILGQKVEFLVSFYNNEISEKSEIFDDQFSVERPDGSNFTLKIRSTKLEDSAMYFCASSAWGIAQETQYFGPGTRLLVL.